The 15 T cell receptor gamma chains given below trace back to one sample, sequenced in a study of gamma delta lymphoproliferative disorders and STAT genes. TCRdb re-called the multiplex PCR reads through CATT. The sample lists approximately 1,300 gamma-chain clones; roughly 8% were seen once. PBMCs from patients and controls supplied the genomic DNA for sequencing. Sequenced sample: blood. Receptors were obtained from a human donor with gamma-delta T-cell large granular lymphocyte leukemia.

This clone rates as medium-sized. This sample also contains other DNA sequences that code for the same CDR3. The chain joins TRGV3 to TRGJ1 or TRGJ2. TCRdb gives no J gene; it was assigned here by matching the DNA to germline. In germline, CDR1 is VTNTFY, CDR2 YDVSTARD (reference sequence). Unmatched junction bases numbered 5, after V lost 0 bases and J lost 6 bases. The CDR3 runs 13 residues. CDR3 in DNA: TGTGCCACCTGGGACAGGCGAGGTTATAAGAAACTCTTT. Encoded protein: CATWDRRGYKKLF.

Relative to its sample, this clone is medium-sized. This rearrangement joins TRGV9 to TRGJP1. No J gene was available from TCRdb, and it was assigned here by a germline match of the DNA. The CDR3 loop spans 13 amino acids. CDR1 GITISATS and CDR2 ISYDGTV come from the germline V gene (reference sequence). V shed 5 bases, J shed 1 base, and the junction held 1 base outside the gene matches. This CDR3 reads CALWGTTGWFKIF. The CDR3 coding sequence is TGTGCCTTGTGGGGTACCACTGGTTGGTTCAAGATATTT.

This clone is termed medium-sized (0.01 to 0.1%). The limits of the CDR3 on the DNA are not certain, so only TCRdb's listed CDR3 is given. Here the V gene is TRGV11, but the J gene went uncalled. TRGV11 is assigned to the ORF class and has an uncertain function. Counting both end residues, the CDR3 totals 20 amino acids. This chain's CDR3 is CTTVPAGLGTTPLNYYKKLF.

Many counts were recorded for this clone. The rearrangement uses TRGV8 and TRGJ1 or TRGJ2. TCRdb gives no J gene; it was assigned here by matching the DNA to germline. The CDR3 runs 14 residues. With 3 bases clipped from V and 2 bases from J, the junction kept 7 bases outside the gene matches. Per the germline V gene, CDR1 is VENAVY and CDR2 is YDSYNSRV. The CDR3 region has the DNA TGTGCCACCTGGGATGGGGTATATTATTATAAGAAACTCTTT. Residues: CATWDGVYYYKKLF.

This clone is deemed medium-sized (0.01 to 0.1%). The chain uses TRGV2 and TRGJP2. The J gene, left out of TCRdb, was set here by checking the DNA against germline. The germline gives CDR1 EGSNGY, CDR2 YDSYNSKV. This CDR3 contains 14 residues. V dropped 0 bases and J dropped 4; count of bases not matched to a gene: 2. CDR3 region: CATWDGLSDWIKTF. CDR3 nucleotides: TGTGCCACCTGGGACGGGCTTAGTGATTGGATCAAGACGTTT.

This clone occurred a few times. TCRdb's entry gives the protein of a much larger clone, which mismatches this DNA's translation at residue 10, likely from a read error; the protein reported here is translated from the DNA. This chain uses TRGV3 with TRGJP1. No J gene was available from TCRdb, and it was assigned here by a germline match of the DNA. The CDR3 totals 16 residues. Germline V gene lookup returns CDR1 VTNTFY and CDR2 YDVSTARD (reference sequence). CDR3 nucleotides: TGTGCCACCTGGGACGGATCGAATACCAATGGTTGGTTCAAGATATTT. Amino acid sequence: CATWDGSNTNGWFKIF.

To note about this clone: The limits of the CDR3 on the DNA are not certain, so only TCRdb's listed CDR3 is given. The CDR3 spells CAAWEMGRGIIRNSLAVEQHF. No J gene was assigned, while the V gene was called as TRGV10. TRGV10 qualifies as an ORF whose function is uncertain. Inclusive of both ends, the CDR3 amounts to 21 amino acids.

This clone is labeled as medium-sized (0.01 to 0.1%). J is TRGJ1 or TRGJ2 and V is TRGV2. Matching the DNA to germline supplied the J gene, which TCRdb does not give. The germline CDR1 and CDR2 sequences are EGSNGY and YDSYNSKV. The CDR3 spans 14 residues. J gave up 5 bases and V 1 base, and 8 bases lay outside the gene matches. CDR3 DNA sequence: TGTGCCACCTGGGACGGCCGAACAAATTATAAGAAACTCTTT. Translating gives CATWDGRTNYKKLF.

This clone is categorized as medium-sized. The J gene is TRGJ1 or TRGJ2, the V gene TRGV2. Here the J gene came from matching the DNA to germline, since TCRdb omits it. CDR3 length: 13 amino acids. From germline, CDR1 is EGSNGY and CDR2 YDSYNSKV. Unmatched junction bases numbered 15, after V lost 5 bases and J lost 11 bases. The chain's CDR3 is CATWAIVDTQKLF. The CDR3 DNA reads as TGTGCCACCTGGGCCATCGTCGATACGCAGAAACTCTTT.

Within the sample, this clone is medium-sized (0.01 to 0.1%). Compared with germline, one end of the junction differs, possibly owing to a read error. The rearrangement uses TRGV10 and TRGJP1. TCRdb does not report a J gene; here it was assigned by matching the DNA to germline references. Being an ORF, TRGV10 has a function that is uncertain. The CDR3 is made up of 14 amino acids. The CDR3 protein is CALGPPTTGWFKIF. The CDR3 DNA reads as TGCGCTTTGGGCCCCCCTACCACTGGTTGGTTCAAGATATTT.

This clone is classed as medium-sized (0.01 to 0.1%). One base separates it from a far larger clone, so it is likely a read error. Other DNA sequences of this sample code for an identical CDR3. The rearrangement joins TRGV2 to TRGJ1 or TRGJ2. In the absence of a J gene in TCRdb, the DNA was matched to germline to assign it here. This CDR3 has 15 residues. Germline CDR1 and CDR2: EGSNGY and YDSYNSKV. The CDR3 bases are TGCGCCACCTGGGACGGCCGAGTTAATTATTATAAGAAACTCTTT. Its protein product is CATWDGRVNYYKKLF.

This clone is deemed medium-sized. The chain has TRGV5 and TRGJP1. The J gene, left out of TCRdb, was set here by checking the DNA against germline. The length of the CDR3 is 16 residues. V trimming: 0 bases; J trimming: 7 bases; junction bases outside the gene matches: 11. The germline gives CDR1 VINAFY, CDR2 YDVSNSKD. The CDR3 is CATWDRRFWDGWFKIF. The CDR3 coding sequence is TGTGCCACCTGGGACAGGCGGTTTTGGGATGGTTGGTTCAAGATATTT.

This clone is labeled medium-sized (0.01 to 0.1%). The chain carries TRGV10 and TRGJ1 or TRGJ2. No J segment appears in TCRdb, so it was assigned here by matching the sequence to germline. TRGV10 is annotated as an ORF whose role is uncertain. The CDR3 totals 14 residues. The V segment lost 8 bases and the J segment 2 bases; nucleotides outside the gene matches: 10. CDR3 DNA sequence: TGTGCTGCGTGGGATTATAACGATTATTATAAGAAACTCTTT. Its protein is CAAWDYNDYYKKLF.

In this sample, this clone is medium-sized. This CDR3 reads CATWEFGYYKKLF. In DNA, the CDR3 is TGTGCCACCTGGGAATTCGGGTATTATAAGAAACTCTTT. The gene calls are TRGV3 and TRGJ1 or TRGJ2. In the absence of a J gene in TCRdb, the DNA was matched to germline to assign it here. The junction had 7 bases not matched to a gene; V was cut back by 4 bases and J by 4 bases. There are 13 residues in the CDR3. CDR1 and CDR2 from the germline V gene are VTNTFY and YDVSTARD (reference sequence).

By share, this clone ranks as medium-sized. The genes are TRGV8 and TRGJ1 or TRGJ2. TCRdb offers no J gene call, so here the DNA was matched to germline to obtain one. With 0 bases clipped from V and 3 bases from J, the junction kept 5 bases outside the gene matches. The CDR3 runs to 14 residues. The germline CDR1 and CDR2 sequences are VENAVY and YDSYNSRV. This CDR3 reads CATWDRRLYYKKLF. CDR3 sequence (DNA): TGTGCCACCTGGGATAGGCGCCTTTATTATAAGAAACTCTTT.